This T cell receptor beta chain was found in a study of cytomegalovirus exposure and HLA in healthy donors. Study observations and caveats: Confirmation was obtained in vitro that three CMV-associated chains are specific for CMV antigens. The study labeled 164 TCR beta chains cytomegalovirus-associated.

CDR3 size: 19 residues. The germline V gene has CDR1 SGHAT and CDR2 FQNNGV. Trimming removed 1 base at V and 0 bases at J, with 20 bases between. Note on this clone: The antigen is unknown.

Only in-frame clones appear in the TCRdb table, and some are missing; sequencing was by immunoSEQ multiplex PCR. The sample holds 150,000 to 200,000 clones; roughly 85% are singletons and the top ten take approximately 15%. The specimen sequenced was PBMCs. This receptor was obtained from a man aged 18 to 29 in good health and CMV-seropositive. V is TRBV11-2 and J is TRBJ2-3; D possibly corresponds to TRBD1 (6 bases). CDR3: CASSLVRRGGLASTDTQYF. Written as DNA, the CDR3 is TGTGCCAGCAGCTTAGTACGGAGAGGGGGTCTTGCTAGCACAGATACGCAGTATTTT.